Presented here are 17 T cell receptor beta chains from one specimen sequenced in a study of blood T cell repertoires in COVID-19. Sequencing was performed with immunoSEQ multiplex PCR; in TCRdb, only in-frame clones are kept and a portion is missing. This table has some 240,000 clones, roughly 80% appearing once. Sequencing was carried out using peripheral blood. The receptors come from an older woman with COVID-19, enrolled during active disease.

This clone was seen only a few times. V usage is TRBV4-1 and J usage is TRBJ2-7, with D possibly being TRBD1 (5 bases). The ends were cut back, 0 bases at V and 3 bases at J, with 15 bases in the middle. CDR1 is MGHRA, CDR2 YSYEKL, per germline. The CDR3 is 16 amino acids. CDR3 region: CASSQDIRAKHYEQYF. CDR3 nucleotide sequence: TGCGCCAGCAGCCAAGATATCAGGGCTAAACACTACGAGCAGTACTTC.

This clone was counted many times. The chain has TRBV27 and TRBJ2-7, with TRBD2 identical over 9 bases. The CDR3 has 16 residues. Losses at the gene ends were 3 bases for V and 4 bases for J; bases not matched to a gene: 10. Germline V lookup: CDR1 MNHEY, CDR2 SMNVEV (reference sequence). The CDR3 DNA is TGTGCCAGCAGTTTTGTAGCGGGAGTGGGTCAATACGAGCAGTACTTC. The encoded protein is CASSFVAGVGQYEQYF.

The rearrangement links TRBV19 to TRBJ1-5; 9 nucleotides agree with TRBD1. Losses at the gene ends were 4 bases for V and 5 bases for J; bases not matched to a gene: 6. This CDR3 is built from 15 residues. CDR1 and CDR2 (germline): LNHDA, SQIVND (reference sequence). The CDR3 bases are TGTGCCAGTAGTAACCCCGGGACAGGGTATCAGCCCCAGCATTTT. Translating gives CASSNPGTGYQPQHF.

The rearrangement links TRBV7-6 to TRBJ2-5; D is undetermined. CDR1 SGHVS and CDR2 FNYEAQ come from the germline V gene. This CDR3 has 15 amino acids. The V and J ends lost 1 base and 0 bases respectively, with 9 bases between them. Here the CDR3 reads CASSLGAGYQETQYF. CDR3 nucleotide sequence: TGTGCCAGCAGCTTAGGGGCAGGCTACCAAGAGACCCAGTACTTC.

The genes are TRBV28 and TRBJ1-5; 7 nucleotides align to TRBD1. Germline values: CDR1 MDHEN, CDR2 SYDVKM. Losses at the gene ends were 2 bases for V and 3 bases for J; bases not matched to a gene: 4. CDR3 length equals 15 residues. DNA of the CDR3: TGTGCCAGCAGTTTAAGACAGGGCTCCAATCAGCCCCAGCATTTT. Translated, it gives CASSLRQGSNQPQHF.

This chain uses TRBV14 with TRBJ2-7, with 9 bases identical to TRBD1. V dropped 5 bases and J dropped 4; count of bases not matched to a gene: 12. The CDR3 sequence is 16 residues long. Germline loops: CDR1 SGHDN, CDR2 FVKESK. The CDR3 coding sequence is TGTGCCAGCAGCTTACGCCCGGGACAGGGATCTTACGAGCAGTACTTC. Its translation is CASSLRPGQGSYEQYF.

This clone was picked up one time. The DNA of the CDR3 is TGCGCCAGCAGCCAAGACCCCGGGACAGGGAACGGCTACACCTTC. Protein product: CASSQDPGTGNGYTF. V is TRBV4-3 and J is TRBJ1-2; 9 nucleotides match TRBD1. Germline CDR1 reads LGHNA; CDR2 reads YSLEER. The CDR3 runs to 15 residues. The ends lost 0 bases at V and 8 bases at J; junction bases unmatched: 7.

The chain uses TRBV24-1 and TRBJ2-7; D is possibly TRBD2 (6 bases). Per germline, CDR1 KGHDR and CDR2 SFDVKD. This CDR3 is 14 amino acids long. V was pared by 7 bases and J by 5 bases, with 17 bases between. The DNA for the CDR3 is TGTGCCACCAGCCCAAGCGGAGGGGCTAACGAGCAGTACTTC. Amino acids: CATSPSGGANEQYF.

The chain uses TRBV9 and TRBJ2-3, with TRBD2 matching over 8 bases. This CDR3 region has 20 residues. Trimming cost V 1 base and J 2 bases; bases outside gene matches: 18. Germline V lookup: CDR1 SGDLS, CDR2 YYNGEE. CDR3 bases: TGTGCCAGCAGCGTATATCCCGGGGGAGGGTTAGCGGGACACACAGATACGCAGTATTTT. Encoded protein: CASSVYPGGGLAGHTDTQYF.

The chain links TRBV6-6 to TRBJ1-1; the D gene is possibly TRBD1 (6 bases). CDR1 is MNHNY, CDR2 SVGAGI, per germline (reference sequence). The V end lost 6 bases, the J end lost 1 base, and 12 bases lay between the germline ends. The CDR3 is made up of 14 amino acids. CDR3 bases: TGTGCCAGCAGAGGCCGACAGGCGAACACTGAAGCTTTCTTT. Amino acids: CASRGRQANTEAFF.

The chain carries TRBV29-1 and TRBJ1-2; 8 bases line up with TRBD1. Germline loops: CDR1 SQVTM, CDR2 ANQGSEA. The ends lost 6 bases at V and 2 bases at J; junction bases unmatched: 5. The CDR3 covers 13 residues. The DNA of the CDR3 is TGCAGCGTGGCGAGGGACAGGAACTATGGCTACACCTTC. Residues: CSVARDRNYGYTF.

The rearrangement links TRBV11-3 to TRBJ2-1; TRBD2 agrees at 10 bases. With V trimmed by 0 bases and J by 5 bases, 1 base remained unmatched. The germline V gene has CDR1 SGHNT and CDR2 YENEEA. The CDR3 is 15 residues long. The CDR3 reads CASSLEAGGNNEQFF. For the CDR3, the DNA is TGTGCCAGCAGCTTAGAAGCGGGAGGGAACAATGAGCAGTTCTTC.

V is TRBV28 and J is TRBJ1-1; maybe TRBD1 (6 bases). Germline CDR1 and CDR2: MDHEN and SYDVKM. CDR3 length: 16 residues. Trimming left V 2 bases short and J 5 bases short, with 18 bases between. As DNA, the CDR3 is TGTGCCAGCAGTTTAGGGGGCACCCTTGGAGCTACTGAAGCTTTCTTT. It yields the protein CASSLGGTLGATEAFF.

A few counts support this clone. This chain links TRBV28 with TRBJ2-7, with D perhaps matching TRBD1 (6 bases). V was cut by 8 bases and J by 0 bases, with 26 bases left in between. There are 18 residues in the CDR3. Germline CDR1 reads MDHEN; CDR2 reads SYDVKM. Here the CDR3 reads CASPPIRDTELSSYEQYF. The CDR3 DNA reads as TGTGCCAGCCCCCCGATCAGGGACACAGAACTTAGCTCCTACGAGCAGTACTTC.

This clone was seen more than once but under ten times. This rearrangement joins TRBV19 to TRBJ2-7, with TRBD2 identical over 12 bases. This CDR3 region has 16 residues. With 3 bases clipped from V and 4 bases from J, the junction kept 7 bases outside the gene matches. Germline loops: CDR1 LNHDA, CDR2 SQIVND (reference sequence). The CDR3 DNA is TGTGCCAGTAGTATCCTGACTAGCGGGAGTAGGTACGAGCAGTACTTC. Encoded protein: CASSILTSGSRYEQYF.

CDR3 residues: CAWSGGNDQPQHF. The CDR3 coding sequence is TGTGCCTGGAGTGGAGGTAACGATCAGCCCCAGCATTTT. The chain is built from TRBV30 and TRBJ1-5; D remains unclear. Germline assignment: CDR1 GTSNPN and CDR2 SVGIG (reference sequence). The length of the CDR3 is 13 residues. V lost 1 base and J 5 bases, leaving 9 bases between the germline ends.

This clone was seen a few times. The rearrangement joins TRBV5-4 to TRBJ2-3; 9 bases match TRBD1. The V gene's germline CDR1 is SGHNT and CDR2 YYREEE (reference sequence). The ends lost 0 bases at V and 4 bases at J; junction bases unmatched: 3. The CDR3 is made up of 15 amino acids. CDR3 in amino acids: CASSLVGQGPDTQYF. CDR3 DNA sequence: TGTGCCAGCAGCTTGGTGGGACAGGGACCAGATACGCAGTATTTT.